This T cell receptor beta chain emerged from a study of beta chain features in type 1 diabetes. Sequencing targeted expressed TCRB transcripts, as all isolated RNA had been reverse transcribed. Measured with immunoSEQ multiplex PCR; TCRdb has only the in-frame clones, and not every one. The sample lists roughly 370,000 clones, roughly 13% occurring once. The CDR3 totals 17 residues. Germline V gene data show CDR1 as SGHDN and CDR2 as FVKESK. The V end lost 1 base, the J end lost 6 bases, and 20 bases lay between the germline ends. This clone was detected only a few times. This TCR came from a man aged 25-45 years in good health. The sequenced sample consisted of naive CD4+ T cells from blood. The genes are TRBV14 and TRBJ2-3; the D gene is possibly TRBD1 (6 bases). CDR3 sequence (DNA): TGTGCCAGCAGCCAAGCTACAGGGTTTAGGTTTAAGGATACGCAGTATTTT. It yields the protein CASSQATGFRFKDTQYF.